The rows below give T cell receptor beta chains drawn from one sample of a study of read filtering for tumor transcriptome and immune sequencing. TCRdb fed the reads into MiXCR, producing one record per CDR3 protein. The table records 50,000 or so distinct CDR3 sequences, about 12% of them present only once. The material sequenced was a population of CD138-negative cells sorted from bone marrow. The receptors stem from a donor aged 40 or over with multiple myeloma. Each CDR3 is given with its conserved first and last residue. The D gene is left open where the match is weak. Rows give clone size only sometimes, using once, few, many, or a class for an expanded clone.

D: -
V: TRBV18
size: many
J: TRBJ1-4
DNA: TGTGCCAGCTCACCCGAGGGGAAAGAAAAACTGTTTTTT
CDR3: CASSPEGKEKLFF

D: -
V: TRBV6-6
size: -
J: TRBJ2-5
DNA: TGTGCCAGCAGAACCGGGACTCAAGAGACCCAGTACTTC
CDR3: CASRTGTQETQYF

D: -
V: TRBV20-1
size: many
J: TRBJ1-1
DNA: TGCAGTGCTGCAACAGGGACGGGGACTGAAGCTTTCTTT
CDR3: CSAATGTGTEAFF

D: TRBD1
V: TRBV6-6
size: many
J: TRBJ2-1
DNA: TGTGCCAGCAGGGAAGGAGGGACAGGGTACAATGAGCAGTTCTTC
CDR3: CASREGGTGYNEQFF

D: TRBD1
V: TRBV5-1
size: many
J: TRBJ1-1
DNA: TGCGCCAGCACCAAACAGGGGGTGAACACTGAAGCTTTCTTT
CDR3: CASTKQGVNTEAFF

D: -
V: TRBV21-1
size: few
J: TRBJ2-5
DNA: TGTGCCAGCAGCCCCGATATAACCGGGACAGAGCAAGAGACCCAGTACTTC
CDR3: CASSPDITGTEQETQYF

D: -
V: TRBV19
size: many
J: TRBJ2-4
DNA: TGTGCCAGTAGTATCCAGGGGAGAAACATTCAGTACTTC
CDR3: CASSIQGRNIQYF

D: -
V: TRBV5-1
size: many
J: TRBJ1-1
DNA: TGCGCCAGCAGCTTACAGGGACCGATGAACACTGAAGCTTTCTTT
CDR3: CASSLQGPMNTEAFF

D: -
V: TRBV29-1
size: many
J: TRBJ1-1
DNA: TGCAGCGTTATAGGGGGTGCTTGGACTGAAGCTTTCTTT
CDR3: CSVIGGAWTEAFF

D: TRBD2
V: TRBV5-1
size: many
J: TRBJ2-1
DNA: TGCGCCAGCACGTCTAGCGGGGCGGTCGGCAATGAGCAGTTCTTC
CDR3: CASTSSGAVGNEQFF

D: -
V: TRBV25-1
size: many
J: TRBJ1-6
DNA: TGTGCGACAGACGCTGGGGGATTACGGAGGGCGCGACTTAATTCACCCCTCCACTTT
CDR3: CATDAGGLRRARLNSPLHF

D: TRBD1
V: TRBV20-1
size: many
J: TRBJ1-5
DNA: TGCAGTGCTAGAGATCGGGGACAGTACAATCAGCCCCAGCATTTT
CDR3: CSARDRGQYNQPQHF

D: -
V: TRBV9
size: many
J: TRBJ1-6
DNA: TGTGCCAGCAGCGTAGATTTTGGTAATTCACCCCTCCACTTT
CDR3: CASSVDFGNSPLHF

D: -
V: TRBV3-1
size: many
J: TRBJ2-7
DNA: TGTGCCAGCAGCCAAGGGGTCCCTCGCTACGAGCAGTACTTC
CDR3: CASSQGVPRYEQYF

D: -
V: TRBV7-3
size: once
J: TRBJ2-1
DNA: TGTGCCAGCAGCTTACCGGGCTCCTACAATAAGCAGTTCTTC
CDR3: CASSLPGSYNKQFF

D: -
V: TRBV7-6
size: -
J: TRBJ2-7
DNA: TGTGCCAGCAGCACCGCGGGCGCGGGGTACTACGAGCAGTACTTC
CDR3: CASSTAGAGYYEQYF

D: -
V: TRBV7-2
size: once
J: TRBJ2-4
DNA: TGTGCCAGCAGCTCAAGCGGGTGGAGAAACATTCAGTACTTC
CDR3: CASSSSGWRNIQYF

D: -
V: TRBV5-1
size: few
J: TRBJ2-6
DNA: TGCGCCAGCAGAAATAACTCTGGGGCCAGCGCCCTGACTTTC
CDR3: CASRNNSGASALTF

D: TRBD1
V: TRBV20-1
size: many
J: TRBJ2-2
DNA: TGCAGTGCCAACGGCTGGACAGGGGGGGACACCGGGGAGCTGTTTTTT
CDR3: CSANGWTGGDTGELFF

D: -
V: TRBV30
size: many
J: TRBJ1-1
DNA: TGTGCCTGGAGTGTACATACGGTCAGACTGAACACTGAAGCTTTCTTT
CDR3: CAWSVHTVRLNTEAFF

D: TRBD1
V: TRBV6-2/TRBV6-3
size: -
J: TRBJ1-1
DNA: TGTGCCAGCACCGACTCTTCACAGGGGGCACATATAAGAACTGAAGCTTTCTTT
CDR3: CASTDSSQGAHIRTEAFF

D: -
V: TRBV4-1
size: many
J: TRBJ2-1
DNA: TGCGCCAGCAGCCAAGACAGGACTTCCTACAATGAGCAGTTCTTC
CDR3: CASSQDRTSYNEQFF

D: -
V: TRBV24-1
size: few
J: TRBJ2-2
DNA: TGTGCCACCAGTGATTTTGGCTGGGGGCAAGCCGGGGAGCTGTTTTTT
CDR3: CATSDFGWGQAGELFF

D: -
V: TRBV6-1
size: many
J: TRBJ2-5
DNA: TGTGCCAGCAGTGGGTCTGCTCCTGGGGAGACCCAGTACTTC
CDR3: CASSGSAPGETQYF

D: -
V: TRBV12-3/TRBV12-4
size: many
J: TRBJ1-1
DNA: TGTGCCAGCAGCCTTAGACAGGTCGCCGAAGCTTTCTTT
CDR3: CASSLRQVAEAFF

D: -
V: TRBV12-3/TRBV12-4
size: many
J: TRBJ1-1
DNA: TGTGCCAGCAGTTCCGTTATACAGGGAGGCACTGAAGCTTTCTTT
CDR3: CASSSVIQGGTEAFF

D: -
V: TRBV9
size: many
J: TRBJ2-7
DNA: TGTGCCAGCAGCGTAGACGGTCACTACGAGCAGTACTTC
CDR3: CASSVDGHYEQYF

D: -
V: TRBV3-1
size: many
J: TRBJ2-7
DNA: TGTGCCAGCAGCCGCGCGGGGGCGAAGTACGAGCAGTACTTC
CDR3: CASSRAGAKYEQYF

D: -
V: TRBV5-1
size: many
J: TRBJ2-7
DNA: TGCGCCAGCAGCTTGGGCGGGCTTTCCTACGAGCAGTACTTC
CDR3: CASSLGGLSYEQYF

D: -
V: TRBV18
size: many
J: TRBJ1-1
DNA: TGTGCCAGCTCACCAACTACCGGGGTGAACACTGAAGCTTTCTTT
CDR3: CASSPTTGVNTEAFF

D: TRBD1
V: TRBV19
size: few
J: TRBJ1-5
DNA: TGTGCCAGTCGACAGGGGCTCAATCAGCCCCAGCATTTT
CDR3: CASRQGLNQPQHF

D: TRBD1
V: TRBV5-1
size: many
J: TRBJ2-7
DNA: TGCGCCAGCAGCTTGTTGGGACAGGGGGCCTACGAGCAGTACTTC
CDR3: CASSLLGQGAYEQYF

D: -
V: TRBV12-3/TRBV12-4
size: many
J: TRBJ1-5
DNA: TGTGCCAGCAGTTTCCTACAGGGTCAGCCCCAGCATTTT
CDR3: CASSFLQGQPQHF

D: -
V: TRBV18
size: many
J: TRBJ2-1
DNA: TGTGCCAGCTCCCCTACTACCAATGAGCAGTTCTTC
CDR3: CASSPTTNEQFF

D: -
V: TRBV24-1
size: -
J: TRBJ1-1
DNA: TGTGCCACCACCAATACAGAGAACACTGAAGCTTTCTTT
CDR3: CATTNTENTEAFF

D: TRBD2
V: TRBV5-1
size: -
J: TRBJ2-1
DNA: TGCGCCAGCGGCACTAGCGGGGGCTACAATGAGCAGTTCTTC
CDR3: CASGTSGGYNEQFF

D: -
V: TRBV5-1
size: many
J: TRBJ2-1
DNA: TGCGCCAGCAGCGGGAACAGGATAAACTACAATGAGCAGTTCTTC
CDR3: CASSGNRINYNEQFF

D: -
V: TRBV19
size: -
J: TRBJ2-4
DNA: TGTGCCAGTAGTGGACACCTTACTACAAACATTCAGTACTTC
CDR3: CASSGHLTTNIQYF

D: -
V: TRBV20-1
size: many
J: TRBJ2-5
DNA: TGCAGTGCTAGTAGGGGGGCTGACAGAATCCAAGAGACCCAGTACTTC
CDR3: CSASRGADRIQETQYF

D: -
V: TRBV3-1
size: many
J: TRBJ1-5
DNA: TGTGCCAGCAGTCCAGATAGCAATCAGCCCCAGCATTTT
CDR3: CASSPDSNQPQHF

D: -
V: TRBV2
size: many
J: TRBJ1-1
DNA: TGTGCCAGCAGTGAAAGGATGAACACTGAAGCTTTCTTT
CDR3: CASSERMNTEAFF

D: -
V: TRBV7-3
size: many
J: TRBJ1-4
DNA: TGTGCCAGCAGCTTAGGTCCGGGCGAAAAACTGTTTTTT
CDR3: CASSLGPGEKLFF

D: TRBD2
V: TRBV5-1
size: many
J: TRBJ2-3
DNA: TGCGCCAGCAGCTTGGAAATCGCGGGGGGGGCAGATACGCAGTATTTT
CDR3: CASSLEIAGGADTQYF

D: -
V: TRBV4-1
size: many
J: TRBJ2-7
DNA: TGCGCCAGCAGCCAAGAAGCCAGGGAAGGGGACGAGCAGTACTTC
CDR3: CASSQEAREGDEQYF

D: -
V: TRBV7-7
size: many
J: TRBJ1-4
DNA: TGTGCTAGCAGTCCAACAGGACTTGGGGATGAAAAACTGTTTTTT
CDR3: CASSPTGLGDEKLFF

D: -
V: TRBV29-1
size: many
J: TRBJ2-4
DNA: TGCAGCGTTTTCCGACCCGGACAAGCCAAAAACATTCAGTACTTC
CDR3: CSVFRPGQAKNIQYF

D: -
V: TRBV11-2
size: many
J: TRBJ2-3
DNA: TGTGCCAGCAGCTATAATACGCAGTATTTT
CDR3: CASSYNTQYF

D: TRBD1
V: TRBV20-1
size: many
J: TRBJ2-7
DNA: TGCAGTGCTAGGCCGGGGACAGGGATGTACGAGCAGTACTTC
CDR3: CSARPGTGMYEQYF

D: -
V: TRBV29-1
size: many
J: TRBJ2-5
DNA: TGCAGCGTTGTCGTCCCAGGGGGGCAAGAGACCCAGTACTTC
CDR3: CSVVVPGGQETQYF

D: TRBD2
V: TRBV20-1
size: many
J: TRBJ2-1
DNA: TGCAGTGCTCCCAGCGGGGTCAATGAGCAGTTCTTC
CDR3: CSAPSGVNEQFF

D: -
V: TRBV7-2
size: many
J: TRBJ2-5
DNA: TGTGCCAGCAGCTTATCCTTCCAGGGTGGAGAAGAGACCCAGTACTTC
CDR3: CASSLSFQGGEETQYF

D: TRBD1
V: TRBV9
size: many
J: TRBJ1-4
DNA: TGTGCCAGCAGCGTAGATGGGACAGGGGGGAATGAAAAACTGTTTTTT
CDR3: CASSVDGTGGNEKLFF

D: -
V: TRBV11-2
size: many
J: TRBJ2-3
DNA: TGTGCCAGCAGCCCTACTAGCACAGATACGCAGTATTTT
CDR3: CASSPTSTDTQYF

D: TRBD1
V: TRBV29-1
size: many
J: TRBJ1-3
DNA: TGCAGCGCGGGACAGGAAGGAAACACCATATATTTT
CDR3: CSAGQEGNTIYF

D: TRBD1
V: TRBV7-9
size: many
J: TRBJ2-1
DNA: TGTGCCAGCAGCTTCAGGGACAGCTTTAGCGTTAGATCCTACAATGAGCAGTTCTTC
CDR3: CASSFRDSFSVRSYNEQFF